The 17 T cell receptor beta chains below all came from one sample that was sequenced in a study of blood T cell repertoires in COVID-19. This table comes from immunoSEQ multiplex PCR, and its TCRdb copy is limited to in-frame clones, with some not included. The sample has some 270,000 clones; 70% to 90% are singletons. Sequenced: PBMCs or T cells enriched from blood (not recorded which). These TCRs come from a woman under 40 who had recovered from COVID-19.

This clone was found a few times. The V and J genes are TRBV29-1 and TRBJ2-1; 8 bases line up with TRBD1. The CDR3 loop spans 12 amino acids. J was trimmed by 6 bases and V by 6 bases; bases with no gene match: 4. CDR1 and CDR2 from the germline V gene are SQVTM and ANQGSEA. CDR3 sequence (DNA): TGCAGCGTACGACAGGGGTCCAATGAGCAGTTCTTC. Amino acids: CSVRQGSNEQFF.

The chain carries TRBV27 and TRBJ2-1; the D gene is possibly TRBD1 (5 bases). Trimming took off 0 bases at V and 4 bases at J, with 7 bases between the two ends. CDR1 is MNHEY, CDR2 SMNVEV, per germline (reference sequence). This CDR3 is 14 amino acids long. The CDR3 protein is CASSLSPGYNEQFF. The CDR3 bases are TGTGCCAGCAGTTTATCGCCAGGGTACAATGAGCAGTTCTTC.

The chain is built from TRBV12-5 and TRBJ2-3; tentative D call: TRBD1 (6 bases). The CDR3 totals 14 residues. The V end was cut by 5 bases, the J end by 1 base, with 10 bases between. Germline CDR1 reads LGHNT; CDR2 reads FRNRAP. Here the CDR3 DNA reads TGTGCTAGTGGTCCCTCAGGGGGCACAGATACGCAGTATTTT. It yields the protein CASGPSGGTDTQYF.

The gene calls are TRBV28 and TRBJ2-3; no clear D. The CDR3 runs 11 residues. V was trimmed by 7 bases and J by 2 bases, leaving 4 bases between them. The V gene's germline CDR1 is MDHEN and CDR2 SYDVKM. The CDR3 coding sequence is TGTGCCAGCACCAACACAGATACGCAGTATTTT. It codes for CASTNTDTQYF.

This chain links TRBV28 with TRBJ2-4; D is uncertain. The germline CDR1 and CDR2 sequences are MDHEN and SYDVKM. This CDR3 has 12 residues. Trimming stripped 8 bases from V and 6 bases from J, with 11 bases between. This chain's CDR3 is CASGQEGNIQYF. Here the CDR3 DNA reads TGTGCCAGCGGGCAAGAAGGAAACATTCAGTACTTC.

The gene calls are TRBV28 and TRBJ1-2, with TRBD1 as a possible D gene (6 bases). The CDR3 has 14 residues. CDR1 is MDHEN and CDR2 is SYDVKM in the germline V gene. V lost 6 bases, J lost 4 bases, and 15 bases lay in between. The CDR3: CASRSGERIYGYTF. CDR3 in DNA: TGTGCCAGCAGATCAGGGGAAAGGATCTATGGCTACACCTTC.

This clone showed up just once. J is TRBJ1-1 and V is TRBV6-5, with 8 bases matching TRBD1. Germline V CDR1 and CDR2: MNHEY, SVGAGI. V dropped 3 bases and J dropped 4; count of bases not matched to a gene: 7. This CDR3 is 15 amino acids long. The CDR3 loop is CASSYNRGWGTEAFF. The CDR3 nucleotides read TGTGCCAGCAGTTATAACAGGGGGTGGGGCACTGAAGCTTTCTTT.

This clone was counted a few times. This chain joins TRBV5-1 and TRBJ2-3; possibly TRBD2 for D (5 bases). Germline lookup yields CDR1 SGHRS and CDR2 YFSETQ. V was shortened by 4 bases and J by 4 bases, with 16 bases between the two germline ends. This CDR3 has 15 amino acids. The CDR3 nucleotides read TGCGCCAGCAGCACTGCGGGTAGGAACCCAGATACGCAGTATTTT. This encodes CASSTAGRNPDTQYF.

This chain connects TRBV30 to TRBJ2-7, with 9 bases identical to TRBD1. Germline V gene lookup returns CDR1 GTSNPN and CDR2 SVGIG (reference sequence). With 4 bases clipped from V and 6 bases from J, the junction kept 7 bases outside the gene matches. This CDR3 has 13 residues. CDR3 in amino acids: CAWMGTGSPEQYF. CDR3 DNA: TGTGCCTGGATGGGGACAGGGAGTCCCGAGCAGTACTTC.

The chain joins TRBV9 to TRBJ2-7; tentative D call: TRBD2 (5 bases). The CDR3 contains 14 residues. V lost 1 base to trimming and J lost 2 bases, with 10 bases between them. Germline assignment: CDR1 SGDLS and CDR2 YYNGEE. CDR3 sequence reads: CASSVFPGTYEQYF. The CDR3 nucleotides are TGTGCCAGCAGCGTATTCCCCGGGACCTACGAGCAGTACTTC.

The chain couples TRBV19 to TRBJ1-1; D remains unclear. Germline CDR1 and CDR2: LNHDA and SQIVND (reference sequence). The V end was cut by 3 bases, the J end by 1 base, with 18 bases between. CDR3 length: 17 residues. The CDR3, as DNA: TGTGCCAGTAGTATCTTTCCCCGGGAGAGATCGAACACTGAAGCTTTCTTT. Translated: CASSIFPRERSNTEAFF.

The chain couples TRBV28 to TRBJ2-5; 7 nucleotides agree with TRBD2. CDR3 length: 14 residues. V was pared by 4 bases and J by 1 base, with 3 bases of the junction left unmatched. The germline CDR1 and CDR2 sequences are MDHEN and SYDVKM. The DNA for the CDR3 is TGTGCCAGCAGTTGGGGGAGGGGCCAAGAGACCCAGTACTTC. Its protein is CASSWGRGQETQYF.

The chain is built from TRBV2 and TRBJ2-7, with TRBD1 matching over 7 bases. CDR3 length equals 14 residues. Germline V gene data show CDR1 as SNHLY and CDR2 as FYNNEI. V shed 7 bases, J shed 3 bases, and the junction held 9 bases outside the gene matches. CDR3 bases: TGTGCCAGCAAAGGGGCAGGGGGATACTACGAGCAGTACTTC. Translated: CASKGAGGYYEQYF.

CDR3 region: CASSLVTVEAFF. The CDR3 DNA reads TGTGCCAGCAGTTTAGTAACGGTAGAAGCTTTCTTT. The V gene is TRBV12-3 or TRBV12-4, the J gene TRBJ1-1, with unresolved D. This CDR3 region has 12 residues. The V end was cut by 1 base, the J end by 8 bases, with 8 bases between.

This sequence joins TRBV2 and TRBJ1-1; 8 bases align to TRBD1. The CDR3 spans 14 residues. V lost 6 bases to trimming and J lost 3 bases; unmatched junction nucleotides: 6. CDR1 and CDR2 from the germline V gene are SNHLY and FYNNEI. The CDR3 region is CASRPGQGYTEAFF. The CDR3 bases are TGTGCCAGCAGACCAGGACAGGGCTACACTGAAGCTTTCTTT.

The chain recombines TRBV19 with TRBJ2-7; 9 bases line up with TRBD2. This CDR3 spans 14 amino acids. The V gene end was trimmed by 8 bases and the J gene end by 7 bases; junction bases not matched to a gene: 12. Germline CDR1 reads LNHDA; CDR2 reads SQIVND (reference sequence). Written as DNA, the CDR3 is TGTGCCAGTCGCGTAGCGGGAGATTTGAGGGAGCAGTACTTC. This codes for CASRVAGDLREQYF.

V gene TRBV6-5 combines with J gene TRBJ2-5; tentative D call: TRBD2 (6 bases). Germline V gene sequence: CDR1 MNHEY, CDR2 SVGAGI. The CDR3 extends over 13 amino acids. Trimming left V 11 bases short and J 5 bases short, with 18 bases between. The CDR3 nucleotides are TGTGCCGGGGGGTCCCAGGGTTGGGAGACCCAGTACTTC. This encodes CAGGSQGWETQYF.